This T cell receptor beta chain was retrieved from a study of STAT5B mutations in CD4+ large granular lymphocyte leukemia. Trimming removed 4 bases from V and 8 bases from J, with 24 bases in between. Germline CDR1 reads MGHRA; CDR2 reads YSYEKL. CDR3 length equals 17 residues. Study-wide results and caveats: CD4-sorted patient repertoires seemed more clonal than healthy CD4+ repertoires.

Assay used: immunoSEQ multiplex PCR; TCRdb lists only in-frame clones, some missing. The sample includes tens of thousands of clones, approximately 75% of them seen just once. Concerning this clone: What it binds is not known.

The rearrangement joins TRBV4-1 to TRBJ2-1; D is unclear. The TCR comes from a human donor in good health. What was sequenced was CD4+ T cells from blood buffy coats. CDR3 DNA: TGCGCCAGCAGCCCTTTCCTGACGGGCCCCCGTCGAGATGAGCAGTTCTTC. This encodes CASSPFLTGPRRDEQFF.